This passage covers 32 T cell receptor beta chains from one sample sequenced in a study of graft-versus-host responses after intestinal transplantation. The protocol was immunoSEQ multiplex PCR, while the TCRdb copy is restricted to in-frame clones and leaves out a portion. The sample contains tens of thousands of clones, about 89% of which appear only once. These TCRs' antigens remain unknown. This sample comprised unstimulated CD8+ T cells sorted from spleen or lymph node cells, obtained before intestinal transplant. The source is a human donor who received an intestinal transplant.

The chain joins TRBV6-5 to TRBJ2-3, with a possible D match to TRBD1 (5 bases). This CDR3 comprises 15 residues. V was cut by 5 bases and J by 3 bases, with 15 bases left in between. In germline, CDR1 is MNHEY, CDR2 SVGAGI. The CDR3 reads CASSPRTYETDTQYF. DNA for the CDR3: TGTGCCAGCAGTCCCCGGACATACGAGACAGATACGCAGTATTTT.

This chain uses TRBV28 with TRBJ1-5, with 7 positions matching TRBD1. The germline gives CDR1 MDHEN, CDR2 SYDVKM. The CDR3 is 17 residues long. Trimming cost V 6 bases and J 0 bases; bases outside gene matches: 11. CDR3: CASSPGQRPYSNQPQHF. In DNA, the CDR3 is TGTGCCAGCAGCCCGGGACAGAGGCCTTATAGCAATCAGCCCCAGCATTTT.

The rearrangement uses TRBV6-1 and TRBJ1-5; D is undetermined. The CDR3 extends over 12 amino acids. Trimming left V 3 bases short and J 7 bases short, with 7 bases between. CDR1 is MNHNS, CDR2 SASEGT, per germline. The CDR3 loop is CASSDEWQPQHF. The CDR3 DNA sequence: TGTGCCAGCAGTGACGAGTGGCAGCCCCAGCATTTT.

This clone was counted a few times. The V gene is TRBV7-9, the J gene TRBJ1-2; 10 nucleotides line up with TRBD1. CDR1 and CDR2 (germline): SEHNR, FQNEAQ (reference sequence). Trimming took 4 bases from V and 6 from J; bases not matched to a gene: 2. The CDR3 covers 13 residues. The CDR3 sequence: CASSSGQGHGYTF. CDR3 nucleotides: TGTGCCAGCAGCTCGGGACAGGGGCATGGCTACACCTTC.

This clone came up a few times. The chain joins TRBV6-5 to TRBJ1-4; 9 bases agree with TRBD1. The J segment lost 4 bases and the V segment lost 5 bases, leaving 2 bases of the junction unmatched. Germline CDR1 MNHEY, CDR2 SVGAGI. The CDR3 consists of 14 residues. The CDR3 sequence is CASSEGQGNEKLFF. The CDR3 nucleotides read TGTGCCAGCAGTGAGGGACAGGGTAATGAAAAACTGTTTTTT.

This clone is a singleton in its sample. The CDR3: CASKGRDRALANYGYTF. The DNA of the CDR3 is TGTGCCAGCAAGGGGAGGGACAGGGCCTTAGCTAACTATGGCTACACCTTC. The chain links TRBV2 to TRBJ1-2, with 9 bases identical to TRBD1. V shed 7 bases and J 0 bases; nucleotides not matched to a gene: 12. The CDR3 is 17 amino acids. Germline V gene lookup returns CDR1 SNHLY and CDR2 FYNNEI.

The CDR3 region has the DNA TGTGCCAGCAGCTTGGTTCAGGACAGAGGCCCCTACGAGCAGTACTTC. It encodes CASSLVQDRGPYEQYF. The V gene is TRBV5-6, the J gene TRBJ2-7; D may be TRBD1 (6 bases). Per germline, CDR1 SGHDT and CDR2 YYEEEE. This CDR3 is 16 amino acids long. V was shortened by 0 bases and J by 2 bases, with 15 bases between the two germline ends.

The chain employs TRBV6-5 and TRBJ2-2; 8 bases line up with TRBD2. CDR3 size: 16 residues. Germline assignment: CDR1 MNHEY and CDR2 SVGAGI. V gave up 2 bases and J gave up 3 bases; unmatched junction bases: 5. CDR3 in amino acids: CASSYVGGVDTGELFF. As DNA, the CDR3 is TGTGCCAGCAGTTACGTCGGGGGGGTCGACACCGGGGAGCTGTTTTTT.

About this clone itself: Other DNA sequences in the sample encode the same CDR3. This chain joins TRBV28 and TRBJ2-5; 8 nucleotides match TRBD1. V was pared by 1 base and J by 2 bases, with 0 bases of the junction left unmatched. This CDR3 spans 14 amino acids. Germline CDR1 reads MDHEN; CDR2 reads SYDVKM. CDR3 in amino acids: CASSLYRGQETQYF. The DNA for the CDR3 is TGTGCCAGCAGTTTATACAGGGGGCAAGAGACCCAGTACTTC. Using reference TRBV28 and TRBJ2-5 for the parts outside the CDR3, the full variable domain is DVKVTQSSRYLVKRTGEKVFLECVQDMDHENMFWYRQDPGLGLRLIYFSYDVKMKEKGDIPEGYSVSREKKERFSLILESASTNQTSMYLCASSLYRGQETQYFGPGTRLLVL.

V and J are TRBV7-3 and TRBJ1-2; 8 bases fit TRBD1. Trimming removed 5 bases from V and 8 bases from J; junction bases left unmatched: 7. The CDR3 spans 13 residues. The V gene's germline CDR1 is SGHTA and CDR2 FQGTGA. CDR3 loop: CASSPNRGGGYTF. CDR3 sequence (DNA): TGTGCCAGCAGCCCCAACAGGGGGGGAGGCTACACCTTC.

The rearrangement uses TRBV15 and TRBJ2-7, with D possibly being TRBD1 (5 bases). Germline CDR1 and CDR2: LNHNV and YYDKDF (reference sequence). Trimming took 1 base from V and 4 from J, leaving 11 bases between them. The CDR3 contains 14 residues. The CDR3 reads CATSRASQGYEQYF. CDR3 nucleotide sequence: TGTGCCACCAGCAGAGCGTCCCAGGGATACGAGCAGTACTTC.

This chain joins TRBV28 and TRBJ1-2; no definite D call. The CDR3 totals 14 residues. The V gene's germline CDR1 is MDHEN and CDR2 SYDVKM. V gave up 3 bases and J gave up 0 bases, with 8 bases separating them. CDR3 bases: TGTGCCAGCAGTTTCATCCCAGCTAACTATGGCTACACCTTC. Amino acid sequence: CASSFIPANYGYTF.

The rearrangement joins TRBV9 to TRBJ1-1; 8 bases align to TRBD1. This CDR3 contains 16 residues. Germline V gene data show CDR1 as SGDLS and CDR2 as YYNGEE. Losses at the gene ends were 0 bases for V and 5 bases for J; bases not matched to a gene: 9. The chain's CDR3 is CASSVADLDRGTEAFF. The DNA for the CDR3 is TGTGCCAGCAGCGTAGCCGATTTAGACAGGGGAACTGAAGCTTTCTTT.

The gene calls are TRBV4-1 and TRBJ1-3; D remains unclear. V lost 0 bases to trimming and J lost 4 bases, with 4 bases between them. Germline CDR1 and CDR2: MGHRA and YSYEKL. The CDR3 is made up of 13 amino acids. CDR3 coding DNA: TGCGCCAGCAGCCAAGATCAGGGAAACACCATATATTTT. Its translation is CASSQDQGNTIYF.

Of note for this clone: The same CDR3 is also encoded by other DNA sequences in this sample. The V gene is TRBV28, the J gene TRBJ2-6; TRBD1 aligns across 9 bases. Per germline, CDR1 MDHEN and CDR2 SYDVKM. CDR3 length: 18 amino acids. V shed 5 bases and J 2 bases; nucleotides not matched to a gene: 10. CDR3 in DNA: TGTGCCAGCAGTGCGGCGGGACAGGGTTTTACTGGGGCCAACGTCCTGACTTTC. It translates to CASSAAGQGFTGANVLTF.

The chain employs TRBV19 and TRBJ2-7; TRBD2 agrees at 9 bases. V lost 5 bases to trimming and J lost 0 bases; unmatched junction nucleotides: 5. The germline V gene encodes CDR1 LNHDA and CDR2 SQIVND (reference sequence). There are 15 residues in the CDR3. CDR3 DNA sequence: TGTGCCAGTAGTTACGGCGGGGGGGCCTCCTACGAGCAGTACTTC. It specifies CASSYGGGASYEQYF.

The J gene is TRBJ2-5, the V gene TRBV10-3; 7 positions agree with TRBD2. The CDR3 has 13 residues. The V gene's germline CDR1 is ENHRY and CDR2 SYGVKD. Unmatched junction bases numbered 7, after V lost 10 bases and J lost 2 bases. The CDR3 coding sequence is TGTGCCACAAACCTGGGGGGGCAAGAGACCCAGTACTTC. Protein: CATNLGGQETQYF.

This rearrangement joins TRBV2 to TRBJ2-1; 7 bases match TRBD2. J was trimmed by 8 bases and V by 1 base; bases with no gene match: 8. The CDR3 runs to 15 residues. Germline loops: CDR1 SNHLY, CDR2 FYNNEI. CDR3 coding DNA: TGTGCCAGCAGTGAAGAGGGAGGGCCGCGCCATGAGCAGTTCTTC. Translated: CASSEEGGPRHEQFF.

V and J are TRBV11-2 and TRBJ1-4; D perhaps matches TRBD1 (6 bases). CDR1 is SGHAT and CDR2 is FQNNGV in the germline V gene. The length of the CDR3 is 14 residues. Trimming stripped 5 bases from V and 7 bases from J, with 14 bases between. The CDR3: CASSELLGGEKLFF. Written as DNA, the CDR3 is TGTGCCAGCAGCGAACTCCTAGGGGGTGAAAAACTGTTTTTT. The complete variable domain, with remaining parts taken from reference TRBV11-2 and TRBJ1-4, reads EAGVAQSPRYKIIEKRQSVAFWCNPISGHATLYWYQQILGQGPKLLIQFQNNGVVDDSQLPKDRFSAERLKGVDSTLKIQPAKLEDSAVYLCASSELLGGEKLFFGSGTQLSVL.

The table lists this clone with a count of one. The chain joins TRBV7-9 to TRBJ1-3; D may be TRBD1 (5 bases). Trimming stripped 6 bases from V and 2 bases from J, with 17 bases between. The CDR3 length is 16 residues. The germline CDR1 and CDR2 sequences are SEHNR and FQNEAQ (reference sequence). The CDR3 DNA follows: TGTGCCAGCAGGTCGGGACTACGGGCCGCTGGAAACACCATATATTTT. Translating it yields CASRSGLRAAGNTIYF.

The chain combines TRBV27 with TRBJ2-7, with 8 bases matching TRBD2. The junction had 14 bases not matched to a gene; V was cut back by 4 bases and J by 3 bases. The CDR3 sequence is 17 residues long. Germline V gene data show CDR1 as MNHEY and CDR2 as SMNVEV (reference sequence). The CDR3: CASSSPPRGGLNYEQYF. The CDR3 DNA sequence: TGTGCCAGCAGTTCCCCTCCCCGGGGGGGCTTGAACTACGAGCAGTACTTC.

This CDR3 reads CASSLGLSYEQYF. The CDR3 region has the DNA TGTGCCAGCAGTTTGGGGCTATCCTACGAGCAGTACTTC. The J gene is TRBJ2-7, the V gene TRBV27, with D perhaps TRBD1 (5 bases). Looked up from germline, CDR1 is MNHEY and CDR2 is SMNVEV (reference sequence). Deletions cut 3 bases from V and 1 base from J, with 7 bases between. The CDR3 runs to 13 residues.

This rearrangement joins TRBV29-1 to TRBJ2-5, with 8 bases matching TRBD1. The CDR3 runs 16 residues. Unmatched junction bases numbered 14, after V lost 4 bases and J lost 4 bases. Germline V gives CDR1 SQVTM, CDR2 ANQGSEA. The CDR3 DNA reads as TGCAGCGTTGGCCATTTCGACAGGGGAGGCGGAGAGACCCAGTACTTC. Amino acids: CSVGHFDRGGGETQYF.

The J gene is TRBJ2-1, the V gene TRBV19, with 8 bases lining up with TRBD1. V shed 6 bases, J shed 7 bases, and the junction held 8 bases outside the gene matches. Germline CDR1 is LNHDA and CDR2 is SQIVND (reference sequence). The CDR3 consists of 14 residues. CDR3 bases: TGTGCCAGTAGCCCTTTCAGGGGGCGGAATGAGCAGTTCTTC. Translated: CASSPFRGRNEQFF.

A few counts support this clone. The chain has TRBV28 and TRBJ2-7; possible D gene TRBD2, 7 bases. CDR3 length: 18 amino acids. CDR1 is MDHEN and CDR2 is SYDVKM in the germline V gene. Trimming stripped 2 bases from V and 3 bases from J, with 23 bases between. CDR3: CASSLGGADPLIFYEQYF. For the CDR3, the DNA is TGTGCCAGCAGTTTAGGGGGGGCAGATCCATTGATTTTCTACGAGCAGTACTTC.

The chain uses TRBV27 and TRBJ2-7; 7 positions match TRBD2. Germline V lookup: CDR1 MNHEY, CDR2 SMNVEV (reference sequence). The V and J ends lost 4 bases and 2 bases, in that order; junction bases with no gene match: 2. This CDR3 is built from 13 residues. CDR3 nucleotide sequence: TGTGCCAGCAGTTATGGGACTACCTACGAGCAGTACTTC. Encoded protein: CASSYGTTYEQYF.

The V and J genes are TRBV5-8 and TRBJ2-3; a weak D match, TRBD2 (5 bases). CDR3 length: 15 amino acids. Per the germline V gene, CDR1 is SGHTS and CDR2 is YDEGEE. The V end was cut by 3 bases, the J end by 6 bases, with 17 bases between. The CDR3 bases are TGTGCCAGCAGCTCGAGCGGAGAGATATGGGATACGCAGTATTTT. It yields the protein CASSSSGEIWDTQYF.

The J gene is TRBJ2-5, the V gene TRBV25-1; D unresolved. The DNA end favors TRBJ2-7, so the J call may be wrong. The CDR3 spans 12 residues. Per germline, CDR1 MGHDK and CDR2 SYGVNS. In DNA form, the CDR3 reads TGTGCCAGCAGTGGAGCCTTCTACGAGCAGTACTTC. This gives the protein CASSGAFYEQYF.

The J gene is TRBJ1-2, the V gene TRBV19; 7 nucleotides align to TRBD1. The CDR3 consists of 17 residues. Germline assignment: CDR1 LNHDA and CDR2 SQIVND (reference sequence). V lost 5 bases, J lost 5 bases, and 17 bases stayed unmatched. The CDR3 region is CASSLRQGDAHPYGYTF. The DNA for the CDR3 is TGTGCCAGTAGTCTAAGACAGGGTGACGCCCATCCGTATGGCTACACCTTC.

The gene calls are TRBV27 and TRBJ2-7; D is possibly TRBD2 (6 bases). The CDR3 is made up of 17 amino acids. V was shortened by 3 bases and J by 2 bases, with 20 bases between the two germline ends. Germline CDR1 reads MNHEY; CDR2 reads SMNVEV (reference sequence). CDR3 nucleotide sequence: TGTGCCAGCAGTTTGAGATCCGCCGGTCCGGGGGCCTACGAGCAGTACTTC. Protein product: CASSLRSAGPGAYEQYF.

The J gene is TRBJ1-2, the V gene TRBV2, with D perhaps TRBD1 (6 bases). The germline CDR1 and CDR2 sequences are SNHLY and FYNNEI. Trimming took off 8 bases at V and 4 bases at J, with 14 bases between the two ends. CDR3 size: 13 residues. For the CDR3, the DNA is TGTGCCAGCGAGAGGGGGGGCAGCTATGGCTACACCTTC. Residues: CASERGGSYGYTF. Together with reference TRBV2 and TRBJ1-2, the CDR3 gives the full variable domain: EPEVTQTPSHQVTQMGQEVILRCVPISNHLYFYWYRQILGQKVEFLVSFYNNEISEKSEIFDDQFSVERPDGSNFTLKIRSTKLEDSAMYFCASERGGSYGYTFGSGTRLTVV.

V gene TRBV19 combines with J gene TRBJ2-7, with 8 bases identical to TRBD2. J was trimmed by 3 bases and V by 3 bases; bases with no gene match: 7. The germline V gene encodes CDR1 LNHDA and CDR2 SQIVND (reference sequence). This CDR3 has 15 amino acids. Here the CDR3 reads CASSIGAGGYYEQYF. The CDR3 DNA follows: TGTGCCAGTAGTATTGGGGCGGGAGGATACTACGAGCAGTACTTC.